These 13 T cell receptor beta chains originate from one sample sequenced in a study of blood T cell repertoires in COVID-19. Profiled with immunoSEQ multiplex PCR; TCRdb holds only in-frame clones, not every one. This sample carries about 310,000 clones, approximately 88% of them seen once, and the ten largest clones take about 8.9%. The sample consisted of PBMCs or T cells enriched from blood (not recorded which). The receptors here all came from a woman in her late teens or twenties who had recovered from COVID-19.

The chain carries TRBV6-2 or TRBV6-3 and TRBJ2-1; 8 nucleotides agree with TRBD2. The germline gives CDR1 MNHEY, CDR2 SVGEGT. The CDR3 runs 19 residues. Unmatched junction bases numbered 16, after V lost 2 bases and J lost 4 bases. As DNA, the CDR3 is TGTGCCAGCAGTTACGAAGTTGCCGGGTTCAGCGGGAGTTACAATGAGCAGTTCTTC. Its translation is CASSYEVAGFSGSYNEQFF.

The CDR3 bases are TGTGCCAGCAGCCAAGATACATGGTACAATGAGCAGTTCTTC. Translation gives CASSQDTWYNEQFF. This chain joins TRBV14 and TRBJ2-1, with no clear D. The V and J ends lost 0 bases and 4 bases respectively, with 7 bases between them. Germline V CDR1 and CDR2: SGHDN, FVKESK. The CDR3 extends over 14 amino acids.

This chain uses TRBV24-1 with TRBJ2-7; D is undetermined. The CDR3 is 14 residues long. The V end lost 4 bases, the J end lost 6 bases, and 15 bases lay between the germline ends. CDR1 is KGHDR and CDR2 is SFDVKD in the germline V gene. As DNA, the CDR3 is TGTGCCACCAGTGACCCGATGAGCCCTTGCGAGCAGTACTTC. Its translation: CATSDPMSPCEQYF.

V is TRBV19 and J is TRBJ1-2, with 7 bases identical to TRBD1. The CDR3 is made up of 14 amino acids. Germline trimming cut 6 bases from V and 0 bases from J; bases unmatched to any gene: 4. CDR1 is LNHDA and CDR2 is SQIVND in the germline V gene (reference sequence). This CDR3 is CASRTGQPNYGYTF. The CDR3 nucleotides are TGTGCCAGTAGAACGGGACAGCCTAACTATGGCTACACCTTC.

This clone was seen only a few times. This chain links TRBV7-2 with TRBJ2-1, with 11 bases that match TRBD2. The CDR3 has 17 amino acids. The V gene's germline CDR1 is SGHTA and CDR2 FQGNSA. V dropped 3 bases and J dropped 8; count of bases not matched to a gene: 12. CDR3: CASSLWTSGLLGDEQFF. DNA for the CDR3: TGTGCCAGCAGCTTGTGGACTAGCGGGCTCCTTGGGGATGAGCAGTTCTTC.

The rearrangement joins TRBV24-1 to TRBJ2-3, with TRBD2 matching 7 bases. This CDR3 spans 14 amino acids. J gave up 2 bases and V 4 bases, and 2 bases lay outside the gene matches. Germline CDR1 reads KGHDR; CDR2 reads SFDVKD. This CDR3 reads CATSEAGTTDTQYF. For the CDR3, the DNA is TGTGCCACCAGTGAAGCGGGGACCACAGATACGCAGTATTTT.

J is TRBJ2-7 and V is TRBV4-3, with 9 bases identical to TRBD2. The CDR3 contains 16 residues. In germline, CDR1 is LGHNA, CDR2 YSLEER. With 0 bases clipped from V and 3 bases from J, the junction kept 6 bases outside the gene matches. In DNA form, the CDR3 reads TGCGCCAGCAGCCAAGAGGTTCTAGCGGGGAACTACGAGCAGTACTTC. It translates to CASSQEVLAGNYEQYF.

The V call is TRBV4-1, the J call TRBJ1-2; 7 bases fit TRBD1. In germline, CDR1 is MGHRA, CDR2 YSYEKL. The CDR3 runs 16 residues. V lost 1 base and J lost 4; bases outside the gene matches: 9. The CDR3 DNA is TGCGCCAGCAGCCAAGGGGTGGCAGGGGGTATCTATGGCTACACCTTC. It yields the protein CASSQGVAGGIYGYTF.

The gene calls are TRBV2 and TRBJ2-3; TRBD1 might be the D (6 bases). Germline V gene sequence: CDR1 SNHLY, CDR2 FYNNEI. The ends were cut back, 6 bases at V and 2 bases at J, with 15 bases in the middle. The CDR3 runs to 15 residues. The chain's CDR3 is CASSGTRGVTDTQYF. The DNA for the CDR3 is TGTGCCAGCAGCGGGACACGGGGCGTCACAGATACGCAGTATTTT. The full variable domain, completed using reference TRBV2 and TRBJ2-3, is EPEVTQTPSHQVTQMGQEVILRCVPISNHLYFYWYRQILGQKVEFLVSFYNNEISEKSEIFDDQFSVERPDGSNFTLKIRSTKLEDSAMYFCASSGTRGVTDTQYFGPGTRLTVL.

The chain recombines TRBV28 with TRBJ1-2; D is undetermined. CDR1 MDHEN and CDR2 SYDVKM come from the germline V gene. This CDR3 contains 16 residues. V was cut by 5 bases and J by 5 bases, with 21 bases left in between. The CDR3 reads CASSPSGFGSSYGYTF. CDR3 in DNA: TGTGCCAGCAGTCCCTCAGGATTTGGCAGCAGTTATGGCTACACCTTC.

V and J are TRBV9 and TRBJ1-2, with TRBD1 identical over 12 bases. Germline CDR1 SGDLS, CDR2 YYNGEE. Unmatched junction bases numbered 5, after V lost 4 bases and J lost 4 bases. The CDR3 contains 15 residues. For the CDR3, the DNA is TGTGCCAGCAGCCCCGGGACAGGGGGCGCCTATGGCTACACCTTC. Protein: CASSPGTGGAYGYTF.

The chain links TRBV7-3 to TRBJ2-4; 7 bases agree with TRBD1. Germline CDR1 reads SGHTA; CDR2 reads FQGTGA. V was clipped by 7 bases and J by 15 bases; unmatched bases: 15. The length of the CDR3 is 13 residues. The CDR3, as DNA: TGTGCCAGCACCGTACGAGGCAGGGGGTGCGTGTACTTC. This gives the protein CASTVRGRGCVYF. Full variable domain (remainder filled in from reference TRBV7-3 and TRBJ2-4): GAGVSQTPSNKVTEKGKYVELRCDPISGHTALYWYRQSLGQGPEFLIYFQGTGAADDSGLPNDRFFAVRPEGSVSTLKIQRTERGDSAVYLCASTVRGRGCVYFGAGTRLSVL.

This chain uses TRBV5-1 with TRBJ1-1; D may be TRBD1 (6 bases). The CDR3 is 12 amino acids. V lost 8 bases and J 11 bases, leaving 19 bases between the germline ends. The germline CDR1 and CDR2 sequences are SGHRS and YFSETQ. The DNA for the CDR3 is TGCGCCAGTTCAGATTGGGACCAGGGGGCTTTCTTT. Translation gives CASSDWDQGAFF.